These 20 T cell receptor beta chains share one sample of origin, sequenced in a study of healthy donors' naive CD4 and CD8 T cells. A linear amplification protocol produced the TCR libraries from around 500 ng of total RNA. Using its own MiXCR run on the reads, TCRdb lists one record per CDR3 protein. The data contain around 200,000 distinct CDR3 sequences, around 80% of them singletons. Sequenced input: naive CD4+ and CD8+ T cells sorted from blood, pooled from several donors. All receptors derive from a pool of human donors in good health; the sample pools cells from several healthy donors.

The chain couples TRBV29-1 to TRBJ2-7; D possibly corresponds to TRBD1 (6 bases). Per germline, CDR1 SQVTM and CDR2 ANQGSEA. The CDR3 is made up of 13 amino acids. Between the trimmed V and J ends, which lost 4 bases and 0 bases, there was a span of 10 bases. In nucleotides, the CDR3 is TGCAGCGTTGGAGGGGGAAGCTCCTACGAGCAGTACTTC. Protein sequence: CSVGGGSSYEQYF.

This clonotype was seen a few times. The gene calls are TRBV29-1 and TRBJ2-4; D is undetermined. Germline V gives CDR1 SQVTM, CDR2 ANQGSEA. The CDR3 totals 14 residues. Trimming cost V 7 bases and J 1 base, with 14 bases left between them. CDR3 region: CSAAYTRAKNIQYF. CDR3 DNA: TGCAGCGCCGCCTACACGAGGGCCAAAAACATTCAGTACTTC. The complete variable domain, with remaining parts taken from reference TRBV29-1 and TRBJ2-4, reads SAVISQKPSRDICQRGTSLTIQCQVDSQVTMMFWYRQQPGQSLTLIATANQGSEATYESGFVIDKFPISRPNLTFSTLTVSNMSPEDSSIYLCSAAYTRAKNIQYFGAGTRLSVL.

This clonotype appeared a single time. The V call is TRBV4-3, the J call TRBJ1-1; maybe TRBD1 (6 bases). The CDR3 spans 17 residues. Per germline, CDR1 LGHNA and CDR2 YSLEER. Trimming left V 0 bases short and J 7 bases short, with 21 bases between. In nucleotides, the CDR3 is TGCGCCAGCAGCCAAGATAGGACCCTACCAGGGGATGGTGAAGCTTTCTTT. It is translated as CASSQDRTLPGDGEAFF.

The chain recombines TRBV18 with TRBJ2-7, with 7 bases that match TRBD1. CDR1 is KGHSH, CDR2 LQKENI, per germline. The CDR3 has 13 residues. V shed 8 bases and J 1 base; nucleotides not matched to a gene: 5. The CDR3 DNA reads TGTGCCAGCATTGGGACAGTATCCTACGAGCAGTACTTC. Protein sequence: CASIGTVSYEQYF.

Points on this clonotype: Germline and junction disagree at one end, which may indicate a read error. This rearrangement joins TRBV6-5 to TRBJ2-7; unclear D gene. CDR1 and CDR2 from the germline V gene are MNHEY and SVGAGI. The CDR3 is 13 amino acids. CDR3 residues: CASSYTLGLAEDF. The DNA for the CDR3 is TGTGCCAGCAGTTACACCCTAGGATTGGCAGAGGACTTC.

The rearrangement joins TRBV4-3 to TRBJ2-1, with a possible D match to TRBD2 (5 bases). V gave up 1 base and J gave up 3 bases, with 10 bases separating them. The CDR3 loop spans 15 amino acids. The germline gives CDR1 LGHNA, CDR2 YSLEER. The CDR3 region is CASSQGQRDYNEQFF. CDR3 coding DNA: TGCGCCAGCAGCCAAGGGCAGAGGGACTACAATGAGCAGTTCTTC.

V gene TRBV5-6 combines with J gene TRBJ1-5, with TRBD1 identical over 9 bases. The germline V gene has CDR1 SGHDT and CDR2 YYEEEE. V trimming: 3 bases; J trimming: 5 bases; junction bases outside the gene matches: 3. The CDR3 runs 14 residues. CDR3 DNA sequence: TGTGCCAGCAGCTGGGGACAGGGCCATCAGCCCCAGCATTTT. Translated, it gives CASSWGQGHQPQHF.

The gene calls are TRBV5-4 and TRBJ2-7, with D uncertain. Trimming took 1 base from V and 5 from J, leaving 19 bases between them. The CDR3 extends over 16 amino acids. The germline CDR1 and CDR2 sequences are SGHNT and YYREEE (reference sequence). CDR3 sequence: CASSLHSRPPGDEQYF. The DNA of the CDR3 is TGTGCCAGCAGCTTGCACTCAAGACCCCCCGGAGACGAGCAGTACTTC.

This chain connects TRBV6-5 to TRBJ1-2; D is possibly TRBD1 (5 bases). The germline V gene has CDR1 MNHEY and CDR2 SVGAGI. The CDR3 extends over 13 amino acids. V was pared by 6 bases and J by 7 bases, with 15 bases between. CDR3 in DNA: TGTGCCAGCAGCCGTGGGGGAGGTCGTGGCTACACCTTC. Its translation is CASSRGGGRGYTF.

The chain employs TRBV6-5 and TRBJ2-7; D is undetermined. This CDR3 is built from 14 residues. V gave up 2 bases and J gave up 3 bases, with 11 bases separating them. Germline V lookup: CDR1 MNHEY, CDR2 SVGAGI. The CDR3 DNA follows: TGTGCCAGCAGTTACGGGGTGGGGTTCTACGAGCAGTACTTC. It translates to CASSYGVGFYEQYF.

The sample holds a few counts of this clonotype. The rearrangement joins TRBV29-1 to TRBJ2-5; 7 bases are shared with TRBD2. The end of the DNA fits TRBJ2-7 better, so the J call may be wrong. The CDR3 has 12 amino acids. CDR1 and CDR2 from the germline V gene are SQVTM and ANQGSEA. The CDR3 bases are TGCAGCGTTGGTCTAGCGGACTACGAGCAGTACTTC. It is translated as CSVGLADYEQYF.

The J gene is TRBJ2-7, the V gene TRBV15; D is unclear. V lost 0 bases, J lost 6 bases, and 18 bases lay in between. This CDR3 has 16 residues. Germline V gives CDR1 LNHNV, CDR2 YYDKDF (reference sequence). The CDR3 nucleotides are TGTGCCACCAGCAGAGATCCGTCGGAAATGAGGTTCGAGCAGTACTTC. The encoded protein is CATSRDPSEMRFEQYF.

V is TRBV15 and J is TRBJ2-3, with D maybe TRBD2 (6 bases). Trimming shortened V by 5 bases and J by 5 bases, and 11 bases separated the two germline ends. The CDR3 runs 13 residues. Germline CDR1 LNHNV, CDR2 YYDKDF (reference sequence). For the CDR3, the DNA is TGTGCCACCAGCGGACGGGGGAGAGATACGCAGTATTTT. It codes for CATSGRGRDTQYF.

The rearrangement uses TRBV27 and TRBJ2-3; D possibly corresponds to TRBD2 (6 bases). Trimming left V 1 base short and J 6 bases short, with 11 bases between. Germline loops: CDR1 MNHEY, CDR2 SMNVEV (reference sequence). This CDR3 spans 14 amino acids. The CDR3 region is CASSLYGGSDTQYF. The CDR3 nucleotides read TGTGCCAGCAGTTTATACGGGGGTTCCGATACGCAGTATTTT.

The chain joins TRBV5-1 to TRBJ2-7, with 8 positions matching TRBD1. Unmatched junction bases numbered 12, after V lost 3 bases and J lost 7 bases. Germline assignment: CDR1 SGHRS and CDR2 YFSETQ. The CDR3 loop spans 15 amino acids. The chain's CDR3 is CASSWTGTGYSEQYF. Here the CDR3 DNA reads TGCGCCAGCAGCTGGACCGGGACAGGCTATAGTGAGCAGTACTTC.

This clonotype appeared a few times. This chain links TRBV24-1 with TRBJ1-2; TRBD1 agrees at 7 bases. Per germline, CDR1 KGHDR and CDR2 SFDVKD. Trimming at V came to 4 bases and at J to 5 bases, leaving 6 bases not matched to a gene. The CDR3 has 14 amino acids. The CDR3 reads CATSDATGRYGYTF. The CDR3 nucleotides read TGTGCCACCAGTGACGCGACAGGGAGATATGGCTACACCTTC.

This rearrangement joins TRBV29-1 to TRBJ1-1, with no clear D. The germline gives CDR1 SQVTM, CDR2 ANQGSEA. The CDR3 spans 11 residues. V was pared by 6 bases and J by 0 bases, with 5 bases between. The CDR3: CSVQLNTEAFF. The CDR3 DNA reads as TGCAGCGTGCAGCTGAACACTGAAGCTTTCTTT.

This sequence joins TRBV4-2 and TRBJ1-1, with D hard to call. The V gene lost 1 base and the J gene lost 4 bases, with 10 bases spanning the gap. CDR1 and CDR2 (germline): LGHNA, YNFKEQ. This CDR3 region has 14 residues. The DNA for the CDR3 is TGTGCCAGCAGCCAAGTATACTTAGGCACTGAAGCTTTCTTT. It is translated as CASSQVYLGTEAFF.

This chain joins TRBV29-1 and TRBJ1-2; no clear D. Germline CDR1 SQVTM, CDR2 ANQGSEA. V was pared by 6 bases and J by 4 bases, with 15 bases between. The CDR3 is 13 amino acids. In DNA form, the CDR3 reads TGCAGCGTAGCTGGACGGTTTAGCTATGGCTACACCTTC. Translating gives CSVAGRFSYGYTF.

The chain is built from TRBV29-1 and TRBJ2-5; 8 nucleotides match TRBD2. The CDR3 spans 14 residues. Germline V gene data show CDR1 as SQVTM and CDR2 as ANQGSEA. Germline trimming cut 6 bases from V and 4 bases from J; bases unmatched to any gene: 10. In DNA form, the CDR3 reads TGCAGCGTCGCTCAAAAGCTAGCGGGAGAGACCCAGTACTTC. Its translation is CSVAQKLAGETQYF.